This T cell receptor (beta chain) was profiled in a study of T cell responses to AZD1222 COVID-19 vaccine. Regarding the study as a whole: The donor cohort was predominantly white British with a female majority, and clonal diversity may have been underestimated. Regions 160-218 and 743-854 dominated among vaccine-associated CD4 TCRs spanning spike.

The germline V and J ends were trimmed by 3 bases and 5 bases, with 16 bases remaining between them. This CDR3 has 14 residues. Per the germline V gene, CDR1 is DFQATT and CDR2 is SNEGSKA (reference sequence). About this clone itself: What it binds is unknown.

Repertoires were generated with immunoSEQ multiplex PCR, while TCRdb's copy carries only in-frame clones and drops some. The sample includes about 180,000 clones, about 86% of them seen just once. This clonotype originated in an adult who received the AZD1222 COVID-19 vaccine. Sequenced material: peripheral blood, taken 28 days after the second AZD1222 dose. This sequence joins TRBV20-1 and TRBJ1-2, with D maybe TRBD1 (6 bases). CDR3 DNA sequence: TGCAGTGCTAGTCTCGGGACACAAACTTATGGCTACACCTTC. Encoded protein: CSASLGTQTYGYTF.